This T cell receptor (beta chain) stems from a study of identical twins. Details on this clonotype: Its antigen remains unidentified.

TCRdb re-analysed the 5' RACE reads in MiXCR, keeping a single row per CDR3 protein. In the table there are more than 1.5 million distinct CDR3 sequences, under 35% of which are singletons. Germline V gives CDR1 MNHNS, CDR2 SASEGT. The length of the CDR3 is 13 residues. General observations from the study: Fewer insertions marked abundant cord blood beta clonotypes; young adult naive trended weakly, memory not at all.

Sequenced input: cord blood. The chain has TRBV6-1 and TRBJ2-5; D is uncertain. The J call may not be correct, given that the DNA end is closer to TRBJ2-7. The sequence derives from a newborn girl in good health. The CDR3 DNA reads as TGTGCCAGCAGTGAATCGGTCATCTACGAGCAGTACTTC. This codes for CASSESVIYEQYF.